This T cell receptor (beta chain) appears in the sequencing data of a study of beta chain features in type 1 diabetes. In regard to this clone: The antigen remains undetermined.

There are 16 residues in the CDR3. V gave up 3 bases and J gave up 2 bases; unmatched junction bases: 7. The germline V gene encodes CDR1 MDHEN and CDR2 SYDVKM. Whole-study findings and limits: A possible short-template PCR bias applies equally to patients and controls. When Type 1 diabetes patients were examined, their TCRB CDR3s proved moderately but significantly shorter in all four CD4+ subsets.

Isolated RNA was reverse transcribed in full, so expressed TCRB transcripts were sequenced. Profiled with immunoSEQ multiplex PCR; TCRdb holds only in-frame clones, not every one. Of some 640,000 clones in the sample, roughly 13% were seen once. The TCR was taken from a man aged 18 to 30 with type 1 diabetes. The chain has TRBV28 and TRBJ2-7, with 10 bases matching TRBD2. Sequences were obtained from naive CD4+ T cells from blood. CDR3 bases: TGTGCCAGCAGTTTGGGCGGACTAGCGGTAACCTACGAGCAGTACTTC. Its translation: CASSLGGLAVTYEQYF.